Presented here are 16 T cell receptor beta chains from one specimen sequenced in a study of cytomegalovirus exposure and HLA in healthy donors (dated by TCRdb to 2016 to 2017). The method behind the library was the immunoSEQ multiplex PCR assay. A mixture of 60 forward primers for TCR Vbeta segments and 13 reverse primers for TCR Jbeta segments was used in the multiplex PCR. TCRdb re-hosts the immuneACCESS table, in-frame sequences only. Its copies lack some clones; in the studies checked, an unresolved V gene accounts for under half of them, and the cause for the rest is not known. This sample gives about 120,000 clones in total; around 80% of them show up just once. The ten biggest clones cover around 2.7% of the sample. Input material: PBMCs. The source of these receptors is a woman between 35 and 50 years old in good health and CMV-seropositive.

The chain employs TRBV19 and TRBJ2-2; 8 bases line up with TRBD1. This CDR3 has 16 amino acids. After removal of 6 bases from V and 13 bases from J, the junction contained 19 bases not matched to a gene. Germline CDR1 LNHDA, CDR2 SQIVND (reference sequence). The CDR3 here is CASSPLQGANIHRLFF. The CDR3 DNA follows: TGTGCCAGTAGCCCCCTTCAGGGGGCGAATATTCATCGGCTGTTTTTT. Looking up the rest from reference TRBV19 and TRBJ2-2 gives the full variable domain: DGGITQSPKYLFRKEGQNVTLSCEQNLNHDAMYWYRQDPGQGLRLIYYSQIVNDFQKGDIAEGYSVSREKKESFPLTVTSAQKNPTAFYLCASSPLQGANIHRLFFGEGSRLTVL.

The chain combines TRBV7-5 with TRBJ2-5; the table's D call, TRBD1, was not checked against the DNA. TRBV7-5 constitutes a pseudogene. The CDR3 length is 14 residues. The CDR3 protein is CARSQGQSQETQYF. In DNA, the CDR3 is TGTGCCAGAAGCCAGGGACAGTCCCAAGAGACCCAGTACTTC.

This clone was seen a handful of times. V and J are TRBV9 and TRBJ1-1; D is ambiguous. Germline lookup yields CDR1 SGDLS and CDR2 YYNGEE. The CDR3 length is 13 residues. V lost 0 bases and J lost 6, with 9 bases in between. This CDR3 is CASSVASRSEAFF. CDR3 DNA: TGTGCCAGCAGCGTAGCGTCCAGGTCTGAAGCTTTCTTT.

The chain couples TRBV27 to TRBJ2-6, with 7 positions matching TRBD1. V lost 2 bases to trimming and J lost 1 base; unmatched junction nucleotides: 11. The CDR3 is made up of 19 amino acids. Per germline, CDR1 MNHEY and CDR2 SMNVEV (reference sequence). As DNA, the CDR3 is TGTGCCAGCAGTTTACTGGCGGCAGGGGGTAATTCTGGGGCCAACGTCCTGACTTTC. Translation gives CASSLLAAGGNSGANVLTF.

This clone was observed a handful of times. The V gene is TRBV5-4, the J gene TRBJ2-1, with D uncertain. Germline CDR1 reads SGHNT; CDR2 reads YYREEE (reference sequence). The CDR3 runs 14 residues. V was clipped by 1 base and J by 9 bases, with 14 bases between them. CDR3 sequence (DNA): TGTGCCAGCAGCTTGCAGCGTAGCCACGGTGAGCAGTTCTTC. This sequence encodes CASSLQRSHGEQFF.

The CDR3 bases are TGTGCCAGCAGCCAAGGCCCCCCCGGGGGAGGAACTGAAGCTTTCTTT. This encodes CASSQGPPGGGTEAFF. This sequence joins TRBV14 and TRBJ1-1, with D tentatively TRBD1 (5 bases). The CDR3 is made up of 16 amino acids. Germline values: CDR1 SGHDN, CDR2 FVKESK. V was pared by 1 base and J by 5 bases, with 17 bases between.

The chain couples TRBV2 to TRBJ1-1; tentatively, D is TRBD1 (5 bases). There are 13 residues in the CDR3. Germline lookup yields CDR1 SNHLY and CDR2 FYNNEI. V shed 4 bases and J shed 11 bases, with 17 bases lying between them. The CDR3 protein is CASSAVSGGGAFF. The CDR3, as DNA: TGTGCCAGCAGTGCGGTTTCGGGGGGTGGGGCTTTCTTT.

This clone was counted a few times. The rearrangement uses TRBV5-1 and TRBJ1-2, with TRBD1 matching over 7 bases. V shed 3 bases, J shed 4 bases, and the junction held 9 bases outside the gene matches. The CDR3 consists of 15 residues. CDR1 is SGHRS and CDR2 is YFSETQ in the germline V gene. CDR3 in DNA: TGCGCCAGCAGCTCCGACAGGGCTTTCGGCTATGGCTACACCTTC. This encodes CASSSDRAFGYGYTF.

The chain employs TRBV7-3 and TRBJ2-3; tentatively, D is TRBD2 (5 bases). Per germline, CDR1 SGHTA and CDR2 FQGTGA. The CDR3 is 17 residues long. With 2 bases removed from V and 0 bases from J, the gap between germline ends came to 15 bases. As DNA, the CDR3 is TGTGCCAGCAGCTTAGGAGCGGCGGGTACCAGCACAGATACGCAGTATTTT. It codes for CASSLGAAGTSTDTQYF.

CDR3 nucleotides: TGTGCCAGCAGTTACTCTAGCCAGGGGGTCTACGAGCAGTACTTC. Translating gives CASSYSSQGVYEQYF. The chain employs TRBV6-5 and TRBJ2-7; 7 bases map to TRBD1. From germline, CDR1 is MNHEY and CDR2 SVGAGI. The CDR3 spans 15 residues. With V trimmed by 0 bases and J by 3 bases, 5 bases remained unmatched.

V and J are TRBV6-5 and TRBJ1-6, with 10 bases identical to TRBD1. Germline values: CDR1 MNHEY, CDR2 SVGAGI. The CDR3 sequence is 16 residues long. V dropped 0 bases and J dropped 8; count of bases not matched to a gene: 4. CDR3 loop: CASSYSGDRGHSPLHF. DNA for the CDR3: TGTGCCAGCAGTTACTCGGGGGACAGGGGTCATTCACCCCTCCACTTT.

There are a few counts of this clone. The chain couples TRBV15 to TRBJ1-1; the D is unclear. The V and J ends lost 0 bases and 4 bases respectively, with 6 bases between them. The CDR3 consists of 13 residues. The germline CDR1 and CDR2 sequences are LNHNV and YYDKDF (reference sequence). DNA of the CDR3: TGTGCCACCAGCAGAGAGAGGAGCACTGAAGCTTTCTTT. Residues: CATSRERSTEAFF.

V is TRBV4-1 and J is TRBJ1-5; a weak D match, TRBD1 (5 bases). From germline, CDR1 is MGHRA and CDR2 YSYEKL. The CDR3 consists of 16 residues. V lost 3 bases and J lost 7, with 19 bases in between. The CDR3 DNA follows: TGCGCCAGCAGCCAGGTTCTGGGGCAGGGAATGCAGCCCCAGCATTTT. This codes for CASSQVLGQGMQPQHF.

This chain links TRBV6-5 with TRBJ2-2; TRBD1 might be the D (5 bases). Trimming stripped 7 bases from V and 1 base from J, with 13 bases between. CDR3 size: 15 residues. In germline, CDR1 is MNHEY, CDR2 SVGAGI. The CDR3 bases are TGTGCCAGCACCTCAGGGTTACGGAACACCGGGGAGCTGTTTTTT. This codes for CASTSGLRNTGELFF.

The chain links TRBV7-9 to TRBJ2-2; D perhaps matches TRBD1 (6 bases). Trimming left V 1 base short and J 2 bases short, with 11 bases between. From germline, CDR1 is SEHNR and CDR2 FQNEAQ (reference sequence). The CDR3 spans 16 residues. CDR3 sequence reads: CASSLGQGLNTGELFF. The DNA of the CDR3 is TGTGCCAGCAGCTTAGGTCAGGGGCTTAACACCGGGGAGCTGTTTTTT.

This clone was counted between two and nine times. In DNA form, the CDR3 reads TGTGCCAGCAGTGACTCGGTAGCGGGGAACAATGAGCAGTTCTTC. Residues: CASSDSVAGNNEQFF. This chain uses TRBV6-4 with TRBJ2-1; 8 bases are a match to TRBD2. J was trimmed by 5 bases and V by 0 bases; bases with no gene match: 3. This CDR3 contains 15 residues. Germline V gives CDR1 MRHNA, CDR2 SNTAGT.